The clone carrying this T cell receptor (beta chain) was found once. Its antigen remains unknown. A junction end diverges from the germline sequence, so it may reflect a read error. These data belong to a study of T cells in Graves' hyperthyroidism and ophthalmopathy. The study, taken as a whole, reports: Blood also contained most expanded thyroid clonotypes above 0.001.

The study enrolled patients aged 18 to 65 with newly diagnosed hyperthyroidism of under 2 months' duration. Uncontrolled infection, other autoimmune disease, pregnancy or lactation excluded patients. TCR beta CDR3 region amplification was performed from RNA transcripts. An initial round of RT-PCR targeting the TCR CDR3 relied on the HTBI primer set. One entry per CDR3 protein, called by TCRdb with MiXCR from the multiplex PCR reads. The repertoire holds hundreds of thousands of distinct CDR3 sequences, 35% to 45% seen once, with 7.5% to 9.5% in the top ten. This CDR3 spans 14 amino acids. Germline CDR1 reads SGHTA; CDR2 reads FQGNSA.

The source material was blood. This receptor was obtained from a man aged 18-30 years with Graves' hyperthyroidism. This rearrangement joins TRBV7-2 to TRBJ2-7; D may be TRBD2 (5 bases). The CDR3 here is CASSLTTGGYGQYF. The CDR3 region has the DNA TGTGCCAGCAGCCTTACCACCGGAGGCTACGGGCAGTACTTC.